Here is one T cell receptor beta chain with its context. The CDR3 loop spans 15 amino acids. The J segment lost 7 bases and the V segment lost 5 bases, leaving 11 bases of the junction unmatched. Per germline, CDR1 LNHDA and CDR2 SQIVND (reference sequence). The data were taken from a study of technical replicates of blood from a few donors. Only in-frame clones appear in the TCRdb table, and some are missing; sequencing was by immunoSEQ multiplex PCR. The repertoire consists of tens of thousands of clones, with around 87% occurring once and the leading ten covering 5.1%. The V call is TRBV19, the J call TRBJ1-2, with 9 positions matching TRBD1. What was sequenced was PBMCs. This TCR derives from a human donor in good health. Some clones in this sample may be carry-over from other donors' samples. CDR3 residues: CASSVKLQGAGGYTF. CDR3 coding DNA: TGTGCCAGTAGTGTAAAATTACAGGGGGCAGGTGGCTACACCTTC. Full variable domain (missing parts from reference TRBV19 and TRBJ1-2): DGGITQSPKYLFRKEGQNVTLSCEQNLNHDAMYWYRQDPGQGLRLIYYSQIVNDFQKGDIAEGYSVSREKKESFPLTVTSAQKNPTAFYLCASSVKLQGAGGYTFGSGTRLTVV.